This TCR beta chain derives from a study of radiation and T cells in renal cell carcinoma. Looking at the study overall: Nephrectomy followed 15 Gy stereotactic body radiation by 4 weeks. Broader study findings: No pretreatment tumor biopsies were available for baseline clonotypes. From baseline, blood top tumor clonotypes peaked at 2 weeks post-radiation.

Using immunoSEQ multiplex PCR, the repertoire was profiled, and TCRdb retains in-frame clones only, with some absent. The data contain some 100,000 clones, 65% to 85% of them singletons. Germline trimming cut 7 bases from V and 1 base from J; bases unmatched to any gene: 1. Per the germline V gene, CDR1 is MNHNS and CDR2 is SASEGT. There are 14 residues in the CDR3. As to time point: baseline pretreatment blood. Documented treatment: 15 Gy SBRT to primary tumor, nephrectomy 4 weeks later. This renal cell carcinoma was of the clear cell type. About this clone: Its antigen is not known.

This receptor was obtained from a man aged 55 to 70 with renal cell carcinoma. The sequences come from blood, collected from a patient whose treatment included radiotherapy and nephrectomy. The V call is TRBV6-1, the J call TRBJ2-2, with 9 nucleotides matching TRBD1. The CDR3 DNA follows: TGTGCCAGCACGGGACAGGGGAACACCGGGGAGCTGTTTTTT. It yields the protein CASTGQGNTGELFF.